This TCR beta chain comes out of a study of monozygotic twins with inflammatory bowel disease (dated by TCRdb to about 2019). Background for the entire study: The full study comprised around 28 monozygotic twin pairs: nine German pairs (four IBD-concordant, five IBD-discordant) and 19 IBD-discordant Danish pairs. Within discordant pairs, disease-associated traits were sought mainly by comparing IBD patients with their genetically identical healthy co-twins. Each individual had, on average, about 151 000 unique TCRalpha sequences and 181 000 unique TCRbeta sequences available for analysis. Broader findings and caveats from the paper: IBD patients shared fewer clonotypes with other individuals than healthy twins did, most markedly in patients showing signs of disease activity. Concordant and discordant twins showed no difference in repertoire similarity, possibly because of limited statistical power. A decrease in TCRbeta repertoire diversity, as measured by inverse Simpson index, was observed in IBD patients compared with their healthy co-twins. The analysis was unable to tell apart different T cell subtypes. The results gave no support for a single strong signal or clonotype linked to IBD. Differing immunosuppressive treatments among patients may have added background noise and inter-individual variability to the repertoires.

A note on this clonotype: It has no known antigen specificity.

The library was made by 5' RACE. The input for every TCR library was roughly 3,200 ng of total RNA. cDNA was synthesized with SMARTScribe reverse transcriptase in eight separate reactions per sample. Unique molecular identifiers containing a 6-nucleotide sample barcode were introduced through template switching during cDNA synthesis. Amplification of TCRalpha and TCRbeta cDNA involved two nested PCRs of approximately 16 and 9 cycles, and each PCR was followed by bead purification. Before amplification, the cDNA was both treated with uracil DNA-glycosylase and purified with the QIAquick PCR purification kit. In the second PCR, Illumina TruSeq-compatible adapters and sample-specific barcodes were added. Library quality and concentration were checked on TapeStation and Qubit, and libraries were pooled at about 4.9 ng each. The pooled libraries were sequenced with 2 x 100 bp reads and custom sequencing primers on an Illumina HiSeq2500 single-index Rapid Run. The paper's processing steps were these. UMI-based consensus assembly with MiGEC version 1.2.6 was used to correct PCR and sequencing errors. MiXCR version 2.1.1 handled V(D)J alignment, clonotype assembly and CDR3 extraction. Gene usage, clonotype sharing and MAIT/NKT TCR abundance were normalised by analysing the top 1000, 10 000 and 20 000 clonotypes per sample. After downsampling to 27 000 UMIs, diversity was calculated as the inverse Simpson index using the vegan R package. Paired Mann-Whitney U tests were applied to discordant twin pairs, and Benjamini-Hochberg correction was used for multiple testing. The reads were reprocessed in TCRdb, with one entry per CDR3 protein sequence and no accompanying DNA. In this record, the V and J calls reflect TCRdb's handling and not the investigators' own analysis. In this sample's table one finds more than 85,000 distinct CDR3 sequences. The top ten hold around 12% of the sample.

The CDR3, from cysteine to phenylalanine, totals 12 residues. The DNA is not on file. Reading the germline V gene (reference sequence) gives CDR1 LNHDA and CDR2 SQIVND. From each donor, an approximately 2.5 ml peripheral blood sample was drawn into PAXgene tubes and stored at -80 degrees C. Total RNA was isolated from whole blood with the PAXgene blood miRNA kit on an automated QIAcube, without T cell sorting. Peripheral blood from monozygotic twin pairs concordant or discordant for inflammatory bowel disease was subjected to deep TCRalpha and TCRbeta repertoire profiling with unique molecular barcoding. For every twin pair, smoking habits were documented, and each individual was categorised as a current, former or never smoker.

This sequence was found in a human donor with ulcerative colitis or Crohn's disease, or a healthy co-twin of an affected twin (not recorded which). The material sequenced was blood. The chain couples TRBV19 to TRBJ1-1. CDR3 sequence: CASSIGISEAFF.